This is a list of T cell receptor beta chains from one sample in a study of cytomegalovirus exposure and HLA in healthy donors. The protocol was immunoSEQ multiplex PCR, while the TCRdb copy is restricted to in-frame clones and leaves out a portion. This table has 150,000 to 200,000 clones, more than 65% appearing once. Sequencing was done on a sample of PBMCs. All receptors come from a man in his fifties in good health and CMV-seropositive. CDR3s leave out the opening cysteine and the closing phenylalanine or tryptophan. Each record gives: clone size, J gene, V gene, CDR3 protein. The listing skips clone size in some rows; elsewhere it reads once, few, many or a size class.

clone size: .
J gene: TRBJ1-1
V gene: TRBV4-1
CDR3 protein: ASSQIGGDTEAF

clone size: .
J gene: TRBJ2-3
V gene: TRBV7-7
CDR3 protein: ASMAGPTDTQY

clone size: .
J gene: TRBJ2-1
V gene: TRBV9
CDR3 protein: ASSPSGPWVTYNEQF

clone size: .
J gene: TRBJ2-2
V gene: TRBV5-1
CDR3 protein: ASSPGLAGGLTGELF

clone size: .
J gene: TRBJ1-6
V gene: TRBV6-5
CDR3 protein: ASSSDGSYNSPLH

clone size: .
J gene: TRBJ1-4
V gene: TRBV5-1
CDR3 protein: ASSLAQDEKLF

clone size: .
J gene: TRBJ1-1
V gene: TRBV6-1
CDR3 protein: ASSATGVTEAF

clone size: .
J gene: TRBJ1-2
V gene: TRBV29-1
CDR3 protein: SVEAYGGYT

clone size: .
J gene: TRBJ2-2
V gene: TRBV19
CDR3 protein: ASKASGAGELF

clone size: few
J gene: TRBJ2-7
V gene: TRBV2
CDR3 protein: ASRIQGSYEQY

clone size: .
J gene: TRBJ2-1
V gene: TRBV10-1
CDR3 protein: ATPHGTSVGHLYYNEQF

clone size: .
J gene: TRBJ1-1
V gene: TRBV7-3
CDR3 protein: ASSLAGKNTEAF

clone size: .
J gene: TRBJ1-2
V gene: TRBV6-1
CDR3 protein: AAGVKINYGYT

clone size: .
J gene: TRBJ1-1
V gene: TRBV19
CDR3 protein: ASTTQGAQMTEAF

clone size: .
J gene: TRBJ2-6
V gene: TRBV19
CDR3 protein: ATTFGSGANVLT

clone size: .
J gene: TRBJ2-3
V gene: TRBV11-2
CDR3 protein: ASGNRRGTDTQY

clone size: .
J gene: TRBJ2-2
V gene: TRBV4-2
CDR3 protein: ASSQEEGRTGELF

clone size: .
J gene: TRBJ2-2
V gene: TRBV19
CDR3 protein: ASTAGTGVTGELF

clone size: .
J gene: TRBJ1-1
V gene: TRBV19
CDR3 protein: ASSKNPEAF

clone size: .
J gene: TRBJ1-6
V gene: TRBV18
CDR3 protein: ASSPPATGGGSPLH

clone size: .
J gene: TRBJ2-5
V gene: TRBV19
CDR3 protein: ASSKGLADQETQY

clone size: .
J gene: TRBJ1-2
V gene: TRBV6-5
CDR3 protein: ASSYMGQQGYT

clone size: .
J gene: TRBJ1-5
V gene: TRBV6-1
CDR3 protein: ASSERVRGSNQPQH

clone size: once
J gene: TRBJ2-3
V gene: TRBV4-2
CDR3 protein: ASSRAQTSGTDTQY

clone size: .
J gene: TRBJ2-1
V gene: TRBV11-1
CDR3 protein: ASSLQQGYEQF

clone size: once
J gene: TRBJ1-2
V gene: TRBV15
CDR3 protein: ATSRDKGARGVLDYGYT

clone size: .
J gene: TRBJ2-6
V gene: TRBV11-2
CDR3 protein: ASSLLGAGVTSGANVLT

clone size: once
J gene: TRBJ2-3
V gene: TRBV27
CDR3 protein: ASSFQILTGGSTDTQY

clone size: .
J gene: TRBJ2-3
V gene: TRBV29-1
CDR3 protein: SVEDWTGRINTDTQY

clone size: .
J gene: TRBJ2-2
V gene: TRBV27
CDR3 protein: ASSLLAGVAGELF

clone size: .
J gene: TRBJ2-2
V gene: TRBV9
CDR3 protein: ASSVLGGTNTGELF

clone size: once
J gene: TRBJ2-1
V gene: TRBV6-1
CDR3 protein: ASTQGRGLNEQF

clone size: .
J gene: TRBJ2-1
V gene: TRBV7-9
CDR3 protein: ASSLTSGYNEQF

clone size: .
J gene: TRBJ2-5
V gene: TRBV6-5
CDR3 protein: ASSYSRLAGETQY

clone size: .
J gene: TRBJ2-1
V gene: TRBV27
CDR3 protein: ASSLPGARYNEQF

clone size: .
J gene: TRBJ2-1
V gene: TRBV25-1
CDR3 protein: ASSEQGKRF

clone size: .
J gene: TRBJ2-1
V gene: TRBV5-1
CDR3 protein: ASSLLTSVNEQF

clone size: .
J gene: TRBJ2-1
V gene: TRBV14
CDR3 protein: ASSQVPSVNEQF

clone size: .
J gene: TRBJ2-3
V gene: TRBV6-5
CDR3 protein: ASSLAGGADTQY

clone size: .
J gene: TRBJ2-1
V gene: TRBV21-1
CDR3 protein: ASSKLPGLADSNEQF

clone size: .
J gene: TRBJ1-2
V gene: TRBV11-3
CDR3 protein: ASSPGQSNNYVYT

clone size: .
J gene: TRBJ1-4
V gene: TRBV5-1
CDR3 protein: ASSFEGMGTNEKLF

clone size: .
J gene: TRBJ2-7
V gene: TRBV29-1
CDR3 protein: SVESRTGLS

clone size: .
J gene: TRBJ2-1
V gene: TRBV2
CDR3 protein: ASSKGTSGHEQF

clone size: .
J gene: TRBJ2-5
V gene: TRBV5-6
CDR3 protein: ASSLEIGETQY

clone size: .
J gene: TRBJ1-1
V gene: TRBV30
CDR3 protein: AWSVGRVGNTEAF

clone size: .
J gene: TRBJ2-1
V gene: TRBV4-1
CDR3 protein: ASSPLGRGGDNEQF

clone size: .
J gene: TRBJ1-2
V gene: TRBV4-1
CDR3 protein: ASSRQESRQKDGYT